The rows below give T cell receptor beta chains drawn from one sample of a study of identical twins. TCRdb reprocessed the 5' RACE reads via MiXCR and lists one record per CDR3 protein. Of under 250,000 distinct CDR3 sequences listed, approximately 9% were seen once; the top ten hold around 5%. The sample comprised memory (CD45RO+) T cells sorted from blood. The receptors originated from a young woman in good health. Each CDR3 is given with its conserved first and last residue. The D gene is left open where the match is weak. Clone size is given for some rows only: seen once, a few or many times, or a class if the clone is expanded.

TRBJ1-2 | TRBD1 | TRBV15 | . | CATSRTGEYGYTF | TGTGCCACCAGCAGAACAGGGGAATATGGCTACACCTTC
TRBJ1-2 | . | TRBV6-6 | . | CASSTGTNYGYTF | TGTGCCAGCTCCACGGGGACTAACTATGGCTACACCTTC
TRBJ2-7 | TRBD2 | TRBV7-6 | . | CASSSGLAGGPFPYEQYF | TGTGCCAGCAGTAGTGGACTAGCGGGAGGGCCTTTCCCCTACGAGCAGTACTTC
TRBJ1-1 | . | TRBV7-9 | many | CASSIGLSTEAFF | TGTGCCAGCAGCATAGGTTTGTCGACTGAAGCTTTCTTT
TRBJ2-4 | . | TRBV10-3 | many | CAIRQDGKNIQYF | TGTGCCATCAGGCAGGATGGCAAAAACATTCAGTACTTC
TRBJ2-7 | . | TRBV14 | few | CASSQRSGVFSSYEQYF | TGTGCCAGCAGCCAAAGATCTGGGGTTTTTAGCTCCTACGAGCAGTACTTC
TRBJ2-1 | TRBD2 | TRBV7-9 | many | CASSPTSGGLDEQFF | TGTGCCAGCAGTCCTACTAGCGGGGGGCTCGATGAGCAGTTCTTC
TRBJ1-1 | . | TRBV18 | . | CASSSAGLNTEAFF | TGTGCCAGCTCATCAGCAGGGTTGAACACTGAAGCTTTCTTT
TRBJ2-7 | . | TRBV20-1 | . | CSASRSLVGYEQYF | TGCAGTGCTAGTAGGTCCCTAGTAGGCTACGAGCAGTACTTC
TRBJ2-1 | . | TRBV5-1 | many | CASSLWGYEQFF | TGCGCCAGCAGCTTGTGGGGCTATGAGCAGTTCTTC
TRBJ2-3 | TRBD2 | TRBV5-1 | . | CASSLVAGGPADTQYF | TGCGCCAGCAGCTTGGTCGCGGGAGGGCCCGCAGATACGCAGTATTTT
TRBJ2-3 | . | TRBV3-1 | many | CASSSSGDTQYF | TGTGCCAGCAGCTCCTCGGGCGATACGCAGTATTTT
TRBJ1-2 | . | TRBV7-8 | . | CASSALGSNYGYTF | TGTGCCAGCAGCGCCTTGGGGTCTAACTATGGCTACACCTTC
TRBJ2-5 | . | TRBV7-9 | . | CASSRGSETQYF | TGTGCCAGCAGCCGAGGGAGCGAGACCCAGTACTTC
TRBJ2-6 | . | TRBV29-1 | . | CSAMRRGSGANVLTF | TGCAGCGCCATGAGGCGGGGCTCTGGGGCCAACGTCCTGACTTTC
TRBJ2-7 | TRBD1 | TRBV5-1 | . | CASHQRQGYEQYF | TGCGCCAGCCACCAAAGACAGGGCTACGAGCAGTACTTC
TRBJ2-1 | TRBD2 | TRBV27 | few | CASSITLAGGNEQFF | TGTGCCAGCAGTATCACACTAGCGGGAGGCAATGAGCAGTTCTTC
TRBJ2-1 | . | TRBV7-2 | many | CASSLNGGQFF | TGTGCCAGCAGCTTAAACGGGGGGCAGTTCTTC
TRBJ1-6 | . | TRBV12-3/TRBV12-4 | many | CASSFSGSSYNSPLHF | TGTGCCAGCAGTTTCTCGGGGAGCTCCTATAATTCACCCCTCCACTTT
TRBJ2-2 | . | TRBV7-8 | many | CASSLIPGRDTGELFF | TGTGCCAGCAGCTTAATACCAGGGCGCGACACCGGGGAGCTGTTTTTT